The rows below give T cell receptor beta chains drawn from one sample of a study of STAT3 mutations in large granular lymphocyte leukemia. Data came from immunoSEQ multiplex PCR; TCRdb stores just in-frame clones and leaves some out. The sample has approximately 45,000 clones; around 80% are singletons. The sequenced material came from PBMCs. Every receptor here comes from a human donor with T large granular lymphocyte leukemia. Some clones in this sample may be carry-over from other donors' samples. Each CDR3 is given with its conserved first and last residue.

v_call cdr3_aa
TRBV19 CASSIGTLLAKNIQYF
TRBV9 CASSVEGLAPNEQFF
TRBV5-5 CASSFTGSNEKLFF
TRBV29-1 CSVEIVDSYEQYF
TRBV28 CASSQTGGLYGYTF
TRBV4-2 CASSQDGSVGTEAFF
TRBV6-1 CASSERRGKVGELFF
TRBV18 CASSQGRNTEAFF
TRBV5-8 CASRGTSPWNEQFF
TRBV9 CASSDRGETQYF
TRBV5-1 CASSLTGAPTGELFF
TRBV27 CASSLNRLGQPQHF
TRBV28 CASRTGSQPQHF
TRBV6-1 CATQQGKNNSPLHF
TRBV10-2 CASSGGPALETQYF
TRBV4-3 CASSQDWARGYGYTF
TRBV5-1 CASSRRDGAEEQYF
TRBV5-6 CASILGGVTDTQYF
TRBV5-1 CASSTTGSNYGYTF
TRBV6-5 CASSYSRVVNTEAFF
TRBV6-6 CASSPLSPASPLHF
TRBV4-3 CASSQEAGWTGELFF
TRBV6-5 CASRKSSGANVLTF
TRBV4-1 CASSQVLARDEQFF
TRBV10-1 CASSRESTDTQYF
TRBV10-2 CASTQGGDGTEAFF
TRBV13 CASSYQTGIYGYTF
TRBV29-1 CSARQGNTEAFF
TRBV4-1 CASSQGLHPGTNYGYTF
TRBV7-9 CASSLAGPLSNGELFF
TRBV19 CASSIMVNQPQHF
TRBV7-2 CASSLGHSEKLFF
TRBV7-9 CASSTQGRLAGGEQFF
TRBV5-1 CASSLGQGVDTQYF
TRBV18 CASSEGQANEQYF
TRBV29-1 CSVRPGPGNQPQHF
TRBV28 CASSLVRAGGYNEQFF
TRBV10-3 CAISAAGTNNYGYTF
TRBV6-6 CASSYSTTGELFF
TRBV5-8 CASSLGPEQPQHF
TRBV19 CASRGVGLYNSPLHF
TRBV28 CASRLRGSYNEQFF
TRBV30 CAWRASGTVMNTEAFF
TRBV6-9 CASRTNQPQHF
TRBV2 CASLIRNEQFF
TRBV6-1 CASVLGGLGTGELFF
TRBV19 CASSIGVAGWGNQPQHF
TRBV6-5 CASSARPPAHYGYTF